These T cell receptor beta chains were read from a single sample in a study of shared clonotypes between healthy human individuals. Repertoires were generated with immunoSEQ multiplex PCR, while TCRdb's copy carries only in-frame clones and drops some. The table records about 1.5 million clones, 95% to 99% of them present only once. The sample taken for sequencing was naive CD4+ T cells sorted from blood. The receptors originated from a man between 25 and 39 years old in good health. The CDR3 runs from the conserved cysteine through the conserved F or W. Each record gives: D gene, J gene, clone size, V gene, CDR3 DNA, CDR3 protein. The D gene is left open where the match is weak. A row's size may be missing; if present it is once, few, many or a size class.

.,TRBJ2-2,.,TRBV5-1,TGCGCCAGCAGCCCGCTCCAGGGTCCGGGGAACACCGGGGAGCTGTTTTTT,CASSPLQGPGNTGELFF
TRBD1,TRBJ2-3,.,TRBV4-3,TGCGCCAGCAGCTTAGACAAGGGGGCGGCGGTCCGGCCCCCAGATACGCAGTATTTT,CASSLDKGAAVRPPDTQYF
.,TRBJ2-5,.,TRBV29-1,TGCAGCGCCTCACAACCGGGACCCCAGTACTTC,CSASQPGPQYF
.,TRBJ1-3,.,TRBV7-2,TGTGCCAGCAGCTTACTAGGAGCCAGCGGAAACACCATATATTTT,CASSLLGASGNTIYF
TRBD2,TRBJ2-7,.,TRBV2,TGTGCCAGCGGCGGGGGCGAGCAGTACTTC,CASGGGEQYF
.,TRBJ2-3,.,TRBV15,TGTGCCACCAGCAGAGATTCCCACCTAGCGGATACGCAGTATTTT,CATSRDSHLADTQYF
.,TRBJ2-1,.,TRBV7-3,TGTGCCAGCAGCTTAAGCGCGTACAATGAGCAGTTCTTC,CASSLSAYNEQFF
.,TRBJ1-2,.,TRBV9,TGTGCCAGCAGCGTAAGTTCAGCCCCCGAGACTTTGTATGGCTACACCTTC,CASSVSSAPETLYGYTF
.,TRBJ2-5,.,TRBV20-1,TGCAGTGCTTTACCCGAAGAGACCCAGTACTTC,CSALPEETQYF
TRBD1,TRBJ1-4,.,TRBV18,TGTGCCAGCTCACGATTAGGGACAGCATCTCGAGGTATTGGTGAAAAACTGTTTTTT,CASSRLGTASRGIGEKLFF
TRBD1,TRBJ2-7,.,TRBV6-5,TGTGCCAGCACCGTAGGGACAGACTACGAGCAGTACTTC,CASTVGTDYEQYF
.,TRBJ1-4,.,TRBV10-3,TGTGCCATCAGTGAGGTGGAAGATGAAAAACTGTTTTTT,CAISEVEDEKLFF
TRBD1,TRBJ1-2,.,TRBV18,TGTGCCAGCTCGCAACAGGGGGAGACTGGCTACACCTTC,CASSQQGETGYTF
TRBD2,TRBJ2-7,.,TRBV5-1,TGCGCCAGCAGCTATGTAGCGGGAGGGCCGGGCGAGCAGTACTTC,CASSYVAGGPGEQYF
TRBD1,TRBJ2-5,.,TRBV30,TGTGCCTGGAGAAGACAGGGTGGGGAGACCCAGTACTTC,CAWRRQGGETQYF
TRBD1,TRBJ2-3,.,TRBV18,TGTGCCAGCTCACCACTGGCCCAGGGGGCTACAGATACGCAGTATTTT,CASSPLAQGATDTQYF
.,TRBJ2-2,.,TRBV10-3,TGTGCCATCAATACCAGGGTGGCCGGGGAGCTGTTTTTT,CAINTRVAGELFF
.,TRBJ2-3,.,TRBV30,TGTGCCTGGAGCGGTTCAGATACGCAGTATTTT,CAWSGSDTQYF
.,TRBJ2-3,.,TRBV10-3,TGTGCCATCCGGGGAGCGGATACGCAGTATTTT,CAIRGADTQYF
.,TRBJ1-1,.,TRBV19,TGTGCCAGTAGTATAGCGTGGACGGCGAACACTGAAGCTTTCTTT,CASSIAWTANTEAFF
.,TRBJ2-6,.,TRBV18,TGTGCCAGCTCACCAGGGTCAGGGACCCCTGGGGCCAACGTCCTGACTTTC,CASSPGSGTPGANVLTF
.,TRBJ1-4,.,TRBV19,TGTGCCAGTAGCGGGCGGAGGGACGGTGAAAAACTGTTTTTT,CASSGRRDGEKLFF
TRBD2,TRBJ2-7,.,TRBV9,TGTGCCAGCAGCCTTTCCGGGGGGTCACCCCCACTCGAGCAGTACTTC,CASSLSGGSPPLEQYF
.,TRBJ1-1,.,TRBV7-2,TGTGCCAGCAGCTTAGGGTCGGGGAGGTTGGGGAACACTGAAGCTTTCTTT,CASSLGSGRLGNTEAFF
TRBD1,TRBJ2-7,.,TRBV5-1,TGCGCCAGCAGCGCGGGAGAACCGGGACAGGGGCAGTACTTC,CASSAGEPGQGQYF
.,TRBJ2-1,.,TRBV6-5,TGTGCCAGCAGTCAGCATGGGGGTCTTTACAATGAGCAGTTCTTC,CASSQHGGLYNEQFF
.,TRBJ1-5,.,TRBV6-6,TGTGCCAGCAGCCTACAGAGAAATAGCAATCAGCCCCAGCATTTT,CASSLQRNSNQPQHF
.,TRBJ2-1,.,TRBV7-2,TGTGCCAGCAGCTTAAGCGGGCCATACAATGAGCAGTTCTTC,CASSLSGPYNEQFF
TRBD1,TRBJ2-7,.,TRBV7-8,TGTGCCAGCAGCCCGACAGGGGCCCTCTCCTACGAGCAGTACTTC,CASSPTGALSYEQYF
.,TRBJ2-7,.,TRBV19,TGTGCCAGTAGTATCCCAGGGAGGGAGCAGTACTTC,CASSIPGREQYF
.,TRBJ1-5,.,TRBV30,TGTGCCTGGAGTGTAGCGGGGAACAATCAGCCCCAGCATTTT,CAWSVAGNNQPQHF
TRBD1,TRBJ2-7,once,TRBV18,TGTGCCAGCTCACCGGGACAGGGGTTAAACGAGCAGTACTTC,CASSPGQGLNEQYF
.,TRBJ2-7,.,TRBV10-1,TGCGCCAGCAGTGAGTCTCCTCCCCCTTACGAGCAGTACTTC,CASSESPPPYEQYF
TRBD2,TRBJ2-2,.,TRBV2,TGTGCCAGCAGTGAACCTAGCGGGATAAGACGGCCGTTTTTT,CASSEPSGIRRPFF
.,TRBJ1-1,.,TRBV7-2,TGTGCCAGCAGCCACCCTCTGGCTGAAGCTTTCTTT,CASSHPLAEAFF
.,TRBJ1-4,.,TRBV6-1,TGTGCCAGCAGTGAATCAGGGGAAAAACTGTTTTTT,CASSESGEKLFF
TRBD1,TRBJ2-5,.,TRBV5-1,TGCGCCAGCAGCTTGCTAGTGACAGGGCGGCAAGAGACCCAGTACTTC,CASSLLVTGRQETQYF
TRBD2,TRBJ2-1,once,TRBV27,TGTGCCAGCAGGGGGGGGAGGGCCCTCTACAATGAGCAGTTCTTC,CASRGGRALYNEQFF
.,TRBJ1-2,.,TRBV7-9,TGTGCCAGCAGCTTAGGGACAGTCCCGGGCGGCGGCTACACCTTC,CASSLGTVPGGGYTF
TRBD1,TRBJ1-5,.,TRBV28,TGTGCCAGCAGTCCTCACAGGGGACTCAATCAGCCCCAGCATTTT,CASSPHRGLNQPQHF
.,TRBJ1-1,.,TRBV27,TGTGCCAGCACCCCTGGAAGGGAGGGGACCGAAGCTTTCTTT,CASTPGREGTEAFF
TRBD2,TRBJ2-1,.,TRBV9,TGTGCCAGCAGCGTAGAGGAGGGAGGGCTTTACAATGAGCAGTTCTTC,CASSVEEGGLYNEQFF
.,TRBJ2-1,.,TRBV9,TGTGCCAGCAGCTTACCAGGACAGCAATACAATGAGCAGTTCTTC,CASSLPGQQYNEQFF
TRBD2,TRBJ2-5,.,TRBV5-5,TGTGCCAGCAGCTTAGGTCCGGGACTAGCGGGACGGGCGGAGACCCAGTACTTC,CASSLGPGLAGRAETQYF
.,TRBJ1-5,.,TRBV28,TGTGCCAGCAGTTCCGGGACGGCCGGGGATCAGCCCCAGCATTTT,CASSSGTAGDQPQHF